These 14 T cell receptor beta chains share one sample of origin, sequenced in a study of cytomegalovirus exposure and HLA in healthy donors. Method: immunoSEQ multiplex PCR; TCRdb's copy keeps in-frame clones and lacks some. This table holds approximately 300,000 clones, roughly 90% found once. Input material: PBMCs. These receptors all come from a woman under 40 in good health and CMV-seropositive.

The rearrangement joins TRBV29-1 to TRBJ2-1; 9 bases line up with TRBD1. V was pared by 2 bases and J by 9 bases, with 5 bases of the junction left unmatched. Per the germline V gene, CDR1 is SQVTM and CDR2 is ANQGSEA. The CDR3 is 13 residues long. The CDR3 DNA follows: TGCAGCGTTGAACCGGGACAGGGAGCTGAGCAGTTCTTC. Its protein product is CSVEPGQGAEQFF.

The rearrangement uses TRBV7-3 and TRBJ2-2; TRBD2 aligns across 7 bases. J was trimmed by 9 bases and V by 2 bases; bases with no gene match: 6. This CDR3 has 14 residues. Germline loops: CDR1 SGHTA, CDR2 FQGTGA. CDR3: CASSLGTTSRELFF. CDR3 nucleotides: TGTGCCAGCAGCTTAGGGACTACCAGCCGGGAGCTGTTTTTT.

The chain joins TRBV6-5 to TRBJ2-1; TRBD2 matches 9 bases. CDR1 and CDR2 (germline): MNHEY, SVGAGI. CDR3 size: 15 residues. The junction had 8 bases not matched to a gene; V was cut back by 8 bases and J by 3 bases. The CDR3 nucleotides read TGTGCCAGCGGAGCGCGGGAGGGCCTCTACAATGAGCAGTTCTTC. This codes for CASGAREGLYNEQFF.

The chain has TRBV19 and TRBJ1-2; D remains ambiguous. Germline CDR1 reads LNHDA; CDR2 reads SQIVND (reference sequence). This CDR3 has 14 residues. V lost 1 base and J 5 bases, leaving 11 bases between the germline ends. The CDR3 DNA reads as TGTGCCAGTAGTATAGCCCCTCCGGTATATGGCTACACCTTC. Its protein is CASSIAPPVYGYTF.

This sequence joins TRBV19 and TRBJ2-1; a weak D match, TRBD2 (6 bases). The CDR3 sequence is 13 residues long. Germline values: CDR1 LNHDA, CDR2 SQIVND (reference sequence). Trimming removed 3 bases at V and 7 bases at J, with 10 bases between. CDR3 loop: CASSIGGLNEQFF. The CDR3 DNA sequence: TGTGCCAGTAGTATTGGAGGGTTGAATGAGCAGTTCTTC. The variable domain in full, completed from reference TRBV19 and TRBJ2-1, reads DGGITQSPKYLFRKEGQNVTLSCEQNLNHDAMYWYRQDPGQGLRLIYYSQIVNDFQKGDIAEGYSVSREKKESFPLTVTSAQKNPTAFYLCASSIGGLNEQFFGPGTRLTVL.

J is TRBJ2-3 and V is TRBV6-1, with a possible D match to TRBD2 (6 bases). Trimming removed 10 bases at V and 6 bases at J, with 20 bases between. Germline V gene sequence: CDR1 MNHNS, CDR2 SASEGT. This CDR3 spans 14 amino acids. The CDR3 spells CAISGGVRADTQYF. The CDR3 nucleotides are TGTGCCATTTCCGGGGGTGTACGGGCGGATACGCAGTATTTT.

V and J are TRBV10-1 and TRBJ1-2; 7 positions agree with TRBD1. Per germline, CDR1 WNHNN and CDR2 SYGVQD (reference sequence). This CDR3 is 11 amino acids long. J lost 9 bases, V lost 6 bases, and 4 bases had no gene match. The CDR3 reads CASSGQDSYTF. CDR3 coding DNA: TGCGCCAGCAGCGGACAGGACAGCTACACCTTC.

The sample holds one count of this clone. V is TRBV27 and J is TRBJ1-4, with 10 bases that match TRBD1. Per germline, CDR1 MNHEY and CDR2 SMNVEV (reference sequence). The J segment lost 3 bases and the V segment lost 1 base, leaving 11 bases of the junction unmatched. The CDR3 totals 19 residues. In DNA, the CDR3 is TGTGCCAGCAGTTTATTTCCCCCCCGACAGGGGGCCCCTAATGAAAAACTGTTTTTT. This gives the protein CASSLFPPRQGAPNEKLFF.

The V and J genes are TRBV7-6 and TRBJ2-7, with D possibly being TRBD1 (5 bases). V lost 3 bases and J lost 0, with 18 bases in between. The CDR3 is 17 residues long. Germline lookup yields CDR1 SGHVS and CDR2 FNYEAQ. CDR3 loop: CASSLGHDRGSSYEQYF. The CDR3 nucleotides are TGTGCCAGCAGCTTGGGTCATGACAGAGGCAGCTCCTACGAGCAGTACTTC.

This clone was counted a single time. This chain links TRBV5-1 with TRBJ2-7; maybe TRBD2 (6 bases). Trimming took off 3 bases at V and 6 bases at J, with 19 bases between the two ends. The germline V gene encodes CDR1 SGHRS and CDR2 YFSETQ. The CDR3 is 15 residues long. This CDR3 is CASSSRRELMFEQYF. DNA of the CDR3: TGCGCCAGCAGCTCAAGGAGGGAGCTTATGTTCGAGCAGTACTTC.

The V and J genes are TRBV5-6 and TRBJ2-1, with 10 bases lining up with TRBD2. The CDR3 runs to 16 residues. Trimming took 3 bases from V and 0 from J; bases not matched to a gene: 3. The V gene's germline CDR1 is SGHDT and CDR2 YYEEEE. CDR3 protein: CASSSLAGGSYNEQFF. For the CDR3, the DNA is TGTGCCAGCAGCTCATTAGCGGGGGGCTCCTACAATGAGCAGTTCTTC.

The V call is TRBV30, the J call TRBJ1-6, with unresolved D. This CDR3 is 15 amino acids long. The V gene's germline CDR1 is GTSNPN and CDR2 SVGIG (reference sequence). The germline V and J ends were trimmed by 1 base and 2 bases, with 9 bases remaining between them. The CDR3 region is CAWSGAGTYNSPLHF. The CDR3 nucleotides read TGTGCCTGGAGTGGAGCCGGGACCTATAATTCACCCCTCCACTTT.

This clone occurred once. The chain is built from TRBV5-8 and TRBJ2-2; no clear D. The length of the CDR3 is 15 residues. Per the germline V gene, CDR1 is SGHTS and CDR2 is YDEGEE. Deletions cut 4 bases from V and 1 base from J, with 11 bases between. The DNA for the CDR3 is TGTGCCAGCAGCCCCTCCAGGAGGAACACCGGGGAGCTGTTTTTT. It codes for CASSPSRRNTGELFF.

This clone appeared many times. Additional DNA sequences in this sample encode the identical CDR3. CDR3 DNA: TGTGCCAGCAGTTTTGGGAACTATGGCTACACCTTC. It encodes CASSFGNYGYTF. The chain is built from TRBV28 and TRBJ1-2; D remains ambiguous. This CDR3 is 12 amino acids long. Trimming removed 3 bases from V and 2 bases from J, with 4 bases in between. Germline CDR1 reads MDHEN; CDR2 reads SYDVKM.